Here is one TCR beta chain with its context. What it recognizes is unknown. The sample is drawn from a study of T cell responses to AZD1222 COVID-19 vaccine. Points from the study as a whole: Most donors were white British, females outnumbered males, and clonal diversity was possibly underestimated. It was only after the peak T cell response that any repertoires were sampled.

The CDR3 runs to 14 residues. Germline CDR1 and CDR2: MDHEN and SYDVKM. The trim removed 5 bases at V and 5 bases at J, leaving 3 bases unmatched. Assay: immunoSEQ multiplex PCR; the TCRdb copy retains only in-frame clones and omits some. The data show 12,000 to 15,000 clones, 70% to 85% seen once. The chain links TRBV28 to TRBJ1-6, with 7 bases lining up with TRBD1. This specimen consisted of peripheral blood, obtained 28 days after the second AZD1222 dose. The clonotype was recovered from an adult who received the AZD1222 COVID-19 vaccine. CDR3 bases: TGTGCCAGCAGTAGGGACAGAGATAATTCACCCCTCCACTTT. Its protein is CASSRDRDNSPLHF. The whole variable domain, remainder taken from reference TRBV28 and TRBJ1-6, is DVKVTQSSRYLVKRTGEKVFLECVQDMDHENMFWYRQDPGLGLRLIYFSYDVKMKEKGDIPEGYSVSREKKERFSLILESASTNQTSMYLCASSRDRDNSPLHFGNGTRLTVT.